Each of the 5 T cell receptor beta chains below was sequenced from the same sample in a study of cytomegalovirus exposure and HLA in healthy donors. Clones were read by immunoSEQ multiplex PCR, and TCRdb kept only the in-frame ones, dropping some. This table holds about 220,000 clones, over 70% found once. Sequenced: PBMCs. The receptor set was obtained from a woman in her twenties or thirties in good health and CMV-seropositive.

The sample holds one count of this clone. The chain links TRBV13 to TRBJ2-7, with D hard to call. The V gene's germline CDR1 is PRHDT and CDR2 FYEKMQ (reference sequence). This CDR3 spans 13 amino acids. The V gene lost 5 bases and the J gene lost 4 bases, with 12 bases spanning the gap. CDR3 protein: CASSPPKQYEQYF. In DNA, the CDR3 is TGTGCCAGCAGCCCCCCCAAACAGTACGAGCAGTACTTC.

This clone appeared once. J is TRBJ2-1 and V is TRBV5-1; TRBD1 or TRBD2 may be the D gene (5 bases each). CDR3 size: 14 residues. From germline, CDR1 is SGHRS and CDR2 YFSETQ. V was pared by 4 bases and J by 7 bases, with 15 bases between. DNA for the CDR3: TGCGCCAGCAGCGGAACACCGGGACCAAATGAGCAGTTCTTC. Translating gives CASSGTPGPNEQFF. Variable domain in full (rest from reference TRBV5-1 and TRBJ2-1): KAGVTQTPRYLIKTRGQQVTLSCSPISGHRSVSWYQQTPGQGLQFLFEYFSETQRNKGNFPGRFSGRQFSNSRSEMNVSTLELGDSALYLCASSGTPGPNEQFFGPGTRLTVL.

The rearrangement links TRBV4-1 to TRBJ1-5, with unresolved D. Trimming removed 6 bases from V and 2 bases from J, with 11 bases in between. The germline V gene encodes CDR1 MGHRA and CDR2 YSYEKL. This CDR3 is 14 amino acids long. The chain's CDR3 is CASSPLSGNQPQHF. The CDR3 nucleotides are TGCGCCAGCAGTCCCTTAAGTGGCAATCAGCCCCAGCATTTT.

Remarks on this clone: Other DNA sequences in the sample encode the same CDR3. J is TRBJ1-2 and V is TRBV27; no firm D call. CDR3 size: 13 residues. Germline assignment: CDR1 MNHEY and CDR2 SMNVEV (reference sequence). V was pared by 2 bases and J by 2 bases, with 6 bases between. CDR3 nucleotide sequence: TGTGCCAGCAGTTTAAGGTCCAACTATGGCTACACCTTC. Translation: CASSLRSNYGYTF.

This clone has just a few counts. This chain uses TRBV5-6 with TRBJ1-4; the D is unclear. CDR1 SGHDT and CDR2 YYEEEE come from the germline V gene. The CDR3 runs 14 residues. V lost 1 base and J 8 bases, leaving 12 bases between the germline ends. The CDR3, as DNA: TGTGCCAGCAGCTTGAGCCCGTCTGAGGAAAAACTGTTTTTT. Translating gives CASSLSPSEEKLFF.